This TCR beta chain was captured by sequencing in a study of graft-versus-host responses after intestinal transplantation. Study as a whole: All recipients got anti-thymocyte globulin induction, then tacrolimus and steroids for 2 to 4 years.

General study results and limits: Recipient marrow contained GvH clones, some of which appeared first in ileum or blood. Levels of circulating GvH clones at their peak were associated with early post-transplant HvG declines.

Of note for this clone: The antigen is not known.

Method: immunoSEQ multiplex PCR; TCRdb's copy keeps in-frame clones and lacks some. This table holds about 43,000 clones, roughly 95% found once. Trimming removed 0 bases from V and 1 base from J; junction bases left unmatched: 4. There are 16 residues in the CDR3. The germline CDR1 and CDR2 sequences are SGDLS and YYNGEE. The V gene is TRBV9, the J gene TRBJ2-1; TRBD2 aligns across 7 bases. The starting material was PBMCs, obtained approximately 360 days after intestinal transplant. This sequence originates from a human patient who received an intestinal transplant, so some T cells may come from the graft donor. CDR3 in DNA: TGTGCCAGCAGCGTAGATGGCGGGAGTTCCTACAATGAGCAGTTCTTC. This sequence encodes CASSVDGGSSYNEQFF.